These T cell receptor beta chains were read from a single sample in a study of CD8 T cells in Susac syndrome. From the immunoSEQ multiplex PCR reads, TCRdb called clonotypes with MiXCR, one entry per CDR3 protein. Of more than 200,000 distinct CDR3 sequences listed, roughly nine tenths are singletons. Source material: CD8+ T cells from PBMCs. The receptor source for this set is a human donor with multiple sclerosis. The CDR3 runs from the conserved cysteine through the conserved F or W. D genes are given only for firm matches. A row's size may be missing; if present it is once, few, many or a size class.

d_call j_call clone_size v_call cdr3_aa cdr3_nt
TRBD1 TRBJ2-7 NA TRBV29-1 CSVSTGASSYEQYF TGCAGCGTTTCAACAGGGGCGAGCTCCTACGAGCAGTACTTC
NA TRBJ2-2 NA TRBV12-3/TRBV12-4 CASSSRVYGELFF TGTGCCAGCAGTTCAAGGGTTTACGGGGAGCTGTTTTTT
NA TRBJ2-1 few TRBV30 CAWSFVAGVAAYNEQFF TGTGCCTGGAGTTTTGTGGCGGGTGTAGCGGCCTACAATGAGCAGTTCTTC
NA TRBJ2-7 NA TRBV29-1 CSVLGPTGEQYF TGCAGCGTCCTCGGTCCCACGGGAGAGCAGTACTTC
NA TRBJ2-5 NA TRBV15 CATSTILRETQYF TGTGCCACCAGCACAATCCTAAGGGAGACCCAGTACTTC
NA TRBJ1-2 NA TRBV19 CASSMIASHGYTF TGTGCCAGTAGTATGATCGCCTCTCACGGCTACACCTTC
NA TRBJ2-1 once TRBV9 CASSVGPTPNNEQFF TGTGCCAGCAGCGTAGGTCCCACACCCAATAATGAGCAGTTCTTC
NA TRBJ1-5 NA TRBV6-4 CASSDSPFKVLSYQPQHF TGTGCCAGCAGTGACTCCCCCTTCAAGGTACTAAGCTACCAGCCCCAGCATTTT
TRBD1 TRBJ1-2 NA TRBV9 CASSGDRAANYGYTF TGTGCCAGCAGCGGCGACAGGGCTGCTAACTATGGCTACACCTTC
TRBD2 TRBJ2-1 NA TRBV28 CASSFPSGSKHEQFF TGTGCCAGCAGTTTCCCTAGCGGGAGCAAGCATGAGCAGTTCTTC
NA TRBJ2-3 once TRBV6-2/TRBV6-3 CASSYLWGGAGDTQYF TGTGCCAGCAGTTACTTATGGGGGGGGGCCGGAGATACGCAGTATTTT
TRBD2 TRBJ2-4 NA TRBV11-2 CASSLESGNPLWAKNIQYF TGTGCCAGCAGCTTGGAAAGCGGGAACCCCCTTTGGGCCAAAAACATTCAGTACTTC
NA TRBJ2-5 NA TRBV30 CAGLPTDKETQYF TGTGCCGGCCTTCCGACGGACAAGGAGACCCAGTACTTC
TRBD2 TRBJ2-5 NA TRBV6-6 CASHLLVGGEETQYF TGTGCCAGCCATTTACTAGTCGGGGGGGAAGAGACCCAGTACTTC
TRBD1 TRBJ1-5 NA TRBV30 CAWSAFGTGNIEPQHF TGTGCCTGGAGTGCCTTCGGGACAGGGAACATAGAACCCCAGCATTTT
NA TRBJ1-5 NA TRBV15 CATATAGESNQPQHF TGTGCCACCGCAACGGCAGGGGAAAGCAATCAGCCCCAGCATTTT
TRBD2 TRBJ2-5 once TRBV5-6 CASSFPSGMVTQYF TGTGCCAGCAGCTTCCCTAGCGGGATGGTGACCCAGTACTTC
TRBD1 TRBJ2-5 NA TRBV5-1 CASSLAGDRDLYF TGCGCCAGCAGCTTGGCCGGGGACAGGGATCTGTACTTC
NA TRBJ2-5 NA TRBV7-9 CASSGGTSETQYF TGTGCCAGCAGCGGTGGGACATCGGAGACCCAGTACTTC
NA TRBJ2-3 NA TRBV28 CASSPNAEADTQYF TGTGCCAGCAGCCCCAACGCGGAGGCAGATACGCAGTATTTT
NA TRBJ2-2 NA TRBV7-6 CASSLEFLSQTNTGELFF TGTGCCAGCAGCTTAGAATTTTTGAGCCAGACGAACACCGGGGAGCTGTTTTTT
NA TRBJ1-5 NA TRBV2 CASKEGPSNQPQHF TGTGCCAGCAAGGAGGGGCCTAGCAATCAGCCCCAGCATTTT
TRBD1 TRBJ2-3 NA TRBV3-1 CASSLKGATQYF TGTGCCAGCAGCCTAAAGGGGGCTACGCAGTATTTT
NA TRBJ2-7 NA TRBV9 CASSARGGSEQYF TGTGCCAGCAGCGCAAGAGGGGGGTCCGAGCAGTACTTC
NA TRBJ2-3 NA TRBV28 CASSLNIPADTQYF TGTGCCAGCAGTCTCAACATCCCGGCGGATACGCAGTATTTT
NA TRBJ2-5 once TRBV5-1 CASSLTEETQYF TGCGCCAGCAGCTTGACAGAAGAGACCCAGTACTTC
NA TRBJ1-2 NA TRBV15 CATSTGLSIYGYTF TGTGCCACCAGCACGGGACTCTCCATCTATGGCTACACCTTC
TRBD2 TRBJ2-5 NA TRBV7-9 CASSPPTSGGARRETQYF TGTGCCAGCAGCCCACCCACTAGCGGGGGGGCCCGTAGAGAGACCCAGTACTTC
NA TRBJ1-6 NA TRBV6-4 CASSDSVLGSPLHF TGTGCCAGCAGTGACTCGGTTTTGGGATCACCCCTCCACTTT
TRBD2 TRBJ2-1 NA TRBV9 CASSVVAGGYNEQFF TGTGCCAGCAGCGTAGTGGCGGGGGGTTACAATGAGCAGTTCTTC
TRBD2 TRBJ2-1 NA TRBV2 CASSEAHLAGHYNEQFF TGTGCCAGCAGTGAAGCGCACCTAGCGGGGCACTACAATGAGCAGTTCTTC
TRBD1 TRBJ2-3 NA TRBV13 CASSMGQAKPSTDTQYF TGTGCCAGCAGCATGGGACAGGCCAAACCTAGCACAGATACGCAGTATTTT
TRBD2 TRBJ2-3 NA TRBV27 CASSLSRWLAGDTQYF TGTGCCAGCAGTTTATCGAGGTGGCTAGCGGGAGATACGCAGTATTTT
NA TRBJ2-2 NA TRBV5-1 CASSLGPGEYTGELFF TGCGCCAGCAGCTTGGGTCCGGGGGAGTACACCGGGGAGCTGTTTTTT
TRBD2 TRBJ2-1 NA TRBV5-6 CASSTLAGGPRDEQFF TGTGCCAGCAGCACATTAGCGGGAGGGCCTAGGGATGAGCAGTTCTTC
NA TRBJ2-5 NA TRBV6-5 CASSYPGATGETQYF TGTGCCAGCAGTTACCCCGGAGCGACTGGGGAGACCCAGTACTTC
NA TRBJ1-2 NA TRBV5-6 CASSLLVHRGPITHATSYTF TGTGCCAGCAGCTTGTTAGTTCATCGAGGGCCGATAACCCACGCTACTAGCTACACCTTC
NA TRBJ1-2 once TRBV29-1 CSVEDSLDGGYTF TGCAGCGTTGAAGATTCCTTGGACGGCGGCTACACCTTC
NA TRBJ1-1 NA TRBV12-3/TRBV12-4 CASRWGYNTEAFF TGTGCCAGCAGATGGGGATACAACACTGAAGCTTTCTTT
NA TRBJ1-1 NA TRBV9 CASSSPRDGVTEAFF TGTGCCAGCAGCTCCCCGAGGGATGGGGTCACTGAAGCTTTCTTT